Below, 32 T cell receptor beta chains from the same sample are listed, as sequenced in a study of blood T cell dynamics during melanoma immunotherapy. As for time point: pre-treatment baseline. TCRdb keeps only in-frame clones here, not all; method: immunoSEQ multiplex PCR. The sample consists of over 4,500 clones, 85% to 90% of them appearing once. The source material was blood, sampled from a patient treated with checkpoint blockade. The receptors here all came from a human donor with melanoma.

V and J are TRBV19 and TRBJ2-1, with 8 bases fitting TRBD2. Germline CDR1 and CDR2: LNHDA and SQIVND (reference sequence). V shed 7 bases, J shed 7 bases, and the junction held 9 bases outside the gene matches. CDR3 size: 14 residues. As DNA, the CDR3 is TGTGCCAGTACGGTAGCGGGAAATATAAATGAGCAGTTCTTC. Its translation is CASTVAGNINEQFF.

The genes are TRBV27 and TRBJ2-1; possibly TRBD2 for D (5 bases). The CDR3 runs to 15 residues. Trimming left V 9 bases short and J 7 bases short, with 22 bases between. Germline V gene sequence: CDR1 MNHEY, CDR2 SMNVEV (reference sequence). The DNA of the CDR3 is TGTGCCAGTAACCCTTCCCGAGCGGCGAGGAATGAGCAGTTCTTC. As protein: CASNPSRAARNEQFF.

By share, this clone counts as large (0.1 to 1%). CDR3 DNA: TGTGCCAGCAGACCAAGCGGGGGGTTCTACGAGCAGTACTTC. Its translation: CASRPSGGFYEQYF. This chain connects TRBV27 to TRBJ2-7; 9 bases fit TRBD2. The V gene's germline CDR1 is MNHEY and CDR2 SMNVEV (reference sequence). The CDR3 contains 14 residues. With 6 bases clipped from V and 3 bases from J, the junction kept 6 bases outside the gene matches.

V is TRBV15 and J is TRBJ2-7; D is uncertain. Per the germline V gene, CDR1 is LNHNV and CDR2 is YYDKDF (reference sequence). CDR3 size: 14 residues. The ends were cut back, 5 bases at V and 4 bases at J, with 15 bases in the middle. This chain's CDR3 is CATSGNSIRYEQYF. The CDR3 DNA sequence: TGTGCCACCAGCGGGAACTCGATACGGTACGAGCAGTACTTC.

The chain has TRBV28 and TRBJ1-4; D might be TRBD1 (5 bases). V lost 7 bases and J 8 bases, leaving 17 bases between the germline ends. CDR1 MDHEN and CDR2 SYDVKM come from the germline V gene. CDR3 length: 14 amino acids. The CDR3 is CASIPGGRDEKLFF. CDR3 coding DNA: TGTGCCAGCATCCCGGGGGGGAGGGACGAAAAACTGTTTTTT.

The chain has TRBV10-3 and TRBJ2-7; 7 positions match TRBD2. V was clipped by 2 bases and J by 5 bases; unmatched bases: 12. This CDR3 is 16 amino acids long. Germline CDR1 ENHRY, CDR2 SYGVKD. CDR3 sequence: CAISESWGGSKHEQYF. The CDR3 coding sequence is TGTGCCATCAGTGAGAGCTGGGGCGGGAGCAAACACGAGCAGTACTTC.

This chain connects TRBV2 to TRBJ2-2, with 8 bases identical to TRBD1. J gave up 5 bases and V 6 bases, and 5 bases lay outside the gene matches. The CDR3 is 14 amino acids. CDR1 SNHLY and CDR2 FYNNEI come from the germline V gene. CDR3 loop: CASSDDRGTGELFF. The DNA of the CDR3 is TGTGCCAGCAGCGACGACAGGGGAACCGGGGAGCTGTTTTTT.

This chain uses TRBV10-3 with TRBJ2-5; the match to TRBD1 covers 10 bases. The length of the CDR3 is 14 residues. The ends lost 0 bases at V and 5 bases at J; junction bases unmatched: 0. The germline CDR1 and CDR2 sequences are ENHRY and SYGVKD. In DNA, the CDR3 is TGTGCCATCAGTGAGTCGGGACAGGGGGAGACCCAGTACTTC. It encodes CAISESGQGETQYF.

This clone was found a few times. The chain links TRBV28 to TRBJ2-5; 9 bases are a match to TRBD1. Per germline, CDR1 MDHEN and CDR2 SYDVKM. V was pared by 6 bases and J by 5 bases, with 10 bases of the junction left unmatched. CDR3 length equals 15 residues. This chain's CDR3 is CASSLEQGAGETQYF. The CDR3 nucleotides read TGTGCCAGCAGCCTCGAACAGGGGGCTGGTGAGACCCAGTACTTC.

The rearrangement joins TRBV28 to TRBJ2-7; the D is unclear. Trimming stripped 6 bases from V and 3 bases from J, with 9 bases between. The CDR3 runs 12 residues. CDR1 and CDR2 from the germline V gene are MDHEN and SYDVKM. The CDR3 coding sequence is TGTGCCAGCAGCAGACTGGGCTACGAGCAGTACTTC. Encoded protein: CASSRLGYEQYF.

V gene TRBV9 combines with J gene TRBJ2-7; 9 positions agree with TRBD1. CDR1 and CDR2 (germline): SGDLS, YYNGEE. The CDR3 runs 14 residues. Trimming at V came to 4 bases and at J to 4 bases, leaving 6 bases not matched to a gene. CDR3 DNA sequence: TGTGCCAGCAGCCCCGGGACAGGGTTGTACGAGCAGTACTTC. This gives the protein CASSPGTGLYEQYF.

This rearrangement joins TRBV6-1 to TRBJ2-3; D possibly corresponds to TRBD2 (6 bases). The CDR3 totals 21 residues. Germline values: CDR1 MNHNS, CDR2 SASEGT. Trimming pared 1 base from V and 0 bases from J, leaving 26 bases between. CDR3 residues: CASSEEFRLVYSGDSTDTQYF. The CDR3 DNA reads as TGTGCCAGCAGTGAAGAGTTTAGACTAGTCTACTCCGGCGATAGCACAGATACGCAGTATTTT.

The chain couples TRBV27 to TRBJ2-4; D is ambiguous. This CDR3 region has 14 residues. Deletions cut 5 bases from V and 0 bases from J, with 8 bases between. CDR1 MNHEY and CDR2 SMNVEV come from the germline V gene (reference sequence). The CDR3 spells CASSAQEAKNIQYF. The CDR3 DNA reads as TGTGCCAGCAGTGCCCAAGAAGCCAAAAACATTCAGTACTTC.

On this clone: The junction does not match germline at one end; this may be a read error. The chain combines TRBV7-7 with TRBJ2-1; possible D gene TRBD2, 7 bases. CDR1 and CDR2 (germline): SSHAT, FNYEAQ (reference sequence). This CDR3 contains 20 residues. CDR3 in DNA: TGTGCTAGCAGCCCCGTTCGGGGGGCCCATGCCGGGACTAATAACAATGAGCAGTTCTTC. It translates to CASSPVRGAHAGTNNNEQFF.

This chain links TRBV6-1 with TRBJ2-1; 7 bases are shared with TRBD2. V lost 6 bases to trimming and J lost 4 bases; unmatched junction nucleotides: 9. This CDR3 comprises 15 residues. The germline CDR1 and CDR2 sequences are MNHNS and SASEGT. In DNA, the CDR3 is TGTGCCAGCAGCTCGAGGGAGGGCTTTTACAATGAGCAGTTCTTC. Protein: CASSSREGFYNEQFF.

There are a few counts of this clone. The genes are TRBV6-4 and TRBJ1-1, with D possibly matching TRBD1 (6 bases). The CDR3 runs to 12 residues. In germline, CDR1 is MRHNA, CDR2 SNTAGT. Trimming removed 5 bases from V and 7 bases from J, with 11 bases in between. The CDR3 reads CASSSGTSEAFF. As DNA, the CDR3 is TGTGCCAGCAGTTCCGGGACAAGTGAAGCTTTCTTT.

The rearrangement links TRBV5-8 to TRBJ2-1; D not certain. The ends were cut back, 4 bases at V and 12 bases at J, with 14 bases in the middle. This CDR3 contains 12 residues. Per the germline V gene, CDR1 is SGHTS and CDR2 is YDEGEE. CDR3 coding DNA: TGTGCCAGCAGCGACGACTCGGCTAGGCAGTTCTTC. Translated: CASSDDSARQFF.

V usage is TRBV5-8 and J usage is TRBJ2-7; D perhaps matches TRBD1 (6 bases). Per the germline V gene, CDR1 is SGHTS and CDR2 is YDEGEE. V lost 4 bases, J lost 10 bases, and 21 bases lay in between. The CDR3 is 14 amino acids. The CDR3 sequence is CASSLGQLYELQYF. The CDR3, as DNA: TGTGCCAGCAGCCTTGGACAGCTCTACGAGTTACAGTACTTC.

This clone was observed a single time. The CDR3 DNA reads TGTGCCAGCAGTGAAGCCGGACCTAGCAATCAGCCCCAGCATTTT. This codes for CASSEAGPSNQPQHF. This chain joins TRBV2 and TRBJ1-5; D is undetermined. The germline V gene has CDR1 SNHLY and CDR2 FYNNEI. The CDR3 is 15 residues long. Trimming shortened V by 0 bases and J by 0 bases, and 6 bases separated the two germline ends.

There are a few counts of this clone. The chain recombines TRBV6-5 with TRBJ1-1; TRBD1 might be the D (5 bases). V lost 8 bases to trimming and J lost 1 base, with 11 bases between them. Looked up from germline, CDR1 is MNHEY and CDR2 is SVGAGI. The CDR3 spans 13 residues. CDR3 sequence: CASHPGSNTEAFF. The CDR3 DNA reads TGTGCCAGCCACCCAGGGTCGAACACTGAAGCTTTCTTT.

This clone has a handful of counts. The chain couples TRBV30 to TRBJ2-2; D unresolved. Trimming stripped 3 bases from V and 2 bases from J, with 10 bases between. The CDR3 has 14 amino acids. CDR1 is GTSNPN and CDR2 is SVGIG in the germline V gene (reference sequence). In nucleotides, the CDR3 is TGTGCCTGGAGCGTACAGATAAACACCGGGGAGCTGTTTTTT. Amino acids: CAWSVQINTGELFF.

V gene TRBV9 combines with J gene TRBJ1-3; TRBD1 aligns across 10 bases. V was clipped by 4 bases and J by 2 bases; unmatched bases: 3. This CDR3 region has 15 residues. The V gene's germline CDR1 is SGDLS and CDR2 YYNGEE. The CDR3 here is CASSFGTGAGNTIYF. The DNA of the CDR3 is TGTGCCAGCAGCTTCGGGACAGGGGCTGGAAACACCATATATTTT.

CDR3 region: CASSPLTSQGDTQYF. CDR3 nucleotides: TGTGCCAGCAGTCCCCTGACTAGCCAAGGGGATACGCAGTATTTT. The chain uses TRBV27 and TRBJ2-3, with 7 bases identical to TRBD2. The CDR3 length is 15 residues. V lost 5 bases and J lost 6; bases outside the gene matches: 11. Per germline, CDR1 MNHEY and CDR2 SMNVEV (reference sequence).

The gene calls are TRBV27 and TRBJ1-1; D unclear. CDR1 and CDR2 from the germline V gene are MNHEY and SMNVEV (reference sequence). V was cut by 2 bases and J by 6 bases, with 7 bases left in between. This CDR3 has 12 amino acids. DNA of the CDR3: TGTGCCAGCAGTTTAACGGGCTCTGAAGCTTTCTTT. It yields the protein CASSLTGSEAFF.

J is TRBJ2-2 and V is TRBV19; no clear D gene. From germline, CDR1 is LNHDA and CDR2 SQIVND (reference sequence). The V end lost 1 base, the J end lost 9 bases, and 18 bases lay between the germline ends. CDR3 size: 16 residues. In DNA form, the CDR3 reads TGTGCCAGTAGTATAGGCCCAGGATCCCCTCGAAGGGAGCTGTTTTTT. Translated: CASSIGPGSPRRELFF.

The V call is TRBV15, the J call TRBJ2-7, with 7 nucleotides matching TRBD2. The germline gives CDR1 LNHNV, CDR2 YYDKDF (reference sequence). This CDR3 spans 15 amino acids. The V segment lost 0 bases and the J segment 7 bases; nucleotides outside the gene matches: 9. The CDR3 nucleotides read TGTGCCACCAGCAGAGATGGAGCGGCAGCGGGGGAGCAGTACTTC. Amino acid sequence: CATSRDGAAAGEQYF.

This chain uses TRBV28 with TRBJ1-4; D unresolved. Trimming pared 7 bases from V and 1 base from J, leaving 7 bases between. This CDR3 comprises 13 residues. Germline V gene lookup returns CDR1 MDHEN and CDR2 SYDVKM. Here the CDR3 reads CASMEGTNEKLFF. CDR3 nucleotide sequence: TGTGCCAGCATGGAGGGAACTAATGAAAAACTGTTTTTT.

V gene TRBV2 combines with J gene TRBJ2-7; D remains unclear. The ends were cut back, 10 bases at V and 1 base at J, with 8 bases in the middle. Germline V gives CDR1 SNHLY, CDR2 FYNNEI. This CDR3 comprises 11 residues. As DNA, the CDR3 is TGTGCCACCTCAACGTCCTACGAGCAGTACTTC. It specifies CATSTSYEQYF.

This clone occurred once. This chain connects TRBV19 to TRBJ2-1; no firm D call. Deletions cut 3 bases from V and 5 bases from J, with 11 bases between. CDR1 LNHDA and CDR2 SQIVND come from the germline V gene (reference sequence). The CDR3 is 14 amino acids. The CDR3, as DNA: TGTGCCAGTAGTATGGCTATCCTCCACAATGAGCAGTTCTTC. Its translation: CASSMAILHNEQFF.

The genes are TRBV6-5 and TRBJ1-2; no reliable D call. This CDR3 contains 15 residues. The germline V and J ends were trimmed by 2 bases and 0 bases, with 10 bases remaining between them. The germline V gene has CDR1 MNHEY and CDR2 SVGAGI. CDR3 loop: CASSYTPDPNYGYTF. In DNA, the CDR3 is TGTGCCAGCAGTTACACACCAGATCCTAACTATGGCTACACCTTC.

Here the CDR3 reads CASARKPSSYEQYF. The CDR3 DNA follows: TGTGCCAGCGCTCGAAAACCGAGCTCCTACGAGCAGTACTTC. The chain couples TRBV27 to TRBJ2-7; D call uncertain. This CDR3 region has 14 residues. The V gene lost 8 bases and the J gene lost 0 bases, with 14 bases spanning the gap. Germline V gene lookup returns CDR1 MNHEY and CDR2 SMNVEV (reference sequence).

The rearrangement joins TRBV30 to TRBJ1-5; D ambiguous. The CDR3 is 16 residues long. Trimming took off 4 bases at V and 3 bases at J, with 19 bases between the two ends. The V gene's germline CDR1 is GTSNPN and CDR2 SVGIG (reference sequence). CDR3 in amino acids: CAWINSSGEINQPQHF. Here the CDR3 DNA reads TGTGCCTGGATCAACTCGAGTGGGGAAATCAATCAGCCCCAGCATTTT.